The entry below describes one T cell receptor beta chain. These data originate in a study of blood T cell repertoires in COVID-19. The overall study: Acute-phase and convalescent COVID-19 samples originated in the United States, Italy and Spain. PBMCs, B-cell-depleted T cells, or T cells were the source of the cDNA or gDNA that made up the material.

Per the original methods: It was from reference gene primer amplification that nucleated cell counts were estimated. Profiled with immunoSEQ multiplex PCR; TCRdb holds only in-frame clones, not every one. The V and J calls and clone size are taken from that table; D and trimming were inferred from the DNA. The sample yields more than 150,000 clones, over 80% seen once. Germline assignment: CDR1 SGDLS and CDR2 YYNGEE. The CDR3 is 16 residues long. The ends lost 0 bases at V and 4 bases at J; junction bases unmatched: 7. The clonotype comes from a woman aged 40 to 50 with acute or convalescent COVID-19. The material sequenced was peripheral blood. V and J are TRBV9 and TRBJ2-3; 8 bases map to TRBD2. For the CDR3, the DNA is TGTGCCAGCAGCGTAGGACTTAGCGGGGTGGCAGATACGCAGTATTTT. Encoded protein: CASSVGLSGVADTQYF. Drawing the rest from reference TRBV9 and TRBJ2-3, the complete variable domain is DSGVTQTPKHLITATGQRVTLRCSPRSGDLSVYWYQQSLDQGLQFLIQYYNGEERAKGNILERFSAQQFPDLHSELNLSSLELGDSALYFCASSVGLSGVADTQYFGPGTRLTVL.